The 24 T cell receptor beta chains below come from one sample, sequenced in a study of blood T cell repertoires in COVID-19. Sequencing was performed with immunoSEQ multiplex PCR; in TCRdb, only in-frame clones are kept and a portion is missing. The sample lists 150,000 to 180,000 clones; roughly 80% were seen once. Material: peripheral blood. The source is a woman aged 60-70 years with COVID-19, enrolled during active disease.

The rearrangement links TRBV10-2 to TRBJ1-3; 10 nucleotides match TRBD1. Germline loops: CDR1 WSHSY, CDR2 SAAADI. The length of the CDR3 is 16 residues. V shed 4 bases and J 4 bases; nucleotides not matched to a gene: 7. In DNA form, the CDR3 reads TGCGCCAGCAGTGCGACCGGGACAGGGGTCGGAAACACCATATATTTT. It specifies CASSATGTGVGNTIYF.

V is TRBV19 and J is TRBJ1-2, with D perhaps TRBD1 (6 bases). Per germline, CDR1 LNHDA and CDR2 SQIVND (reference sequence). Deletions cut 7 bases from V and 4 bases from J, with 10 bases between. This CDR3 has 12 residues. The CDR3 sequence: CASKKGVYGYTF. The CDR3 coding sequence is TGTGCCAGTAAGAAGGGGGTCTATGGCTACACCTTC.

This clone was found a few times. This chain uses TRBV5-5 with TRBJ1-5; TRBD1 might be the D (5 bases). CDR1 and CDR2 from the germline V gene are SGHKS and YYEKEE (reference sequence). The V end was cut by 2 bases, the J end by 7 bases, with 10 bases between. The CDR3 contains 13 residues. The CDR3 DNA follows: TGTGCCAGCAGCTTCGGGGGTGGGCAGCCCCAGCATTTT. Translated: CASSFGGGQPQHF.

The chain combines TRBV5-6 with TRBJ1-1; D remains unclear. This CDR3 region has 15 residues. CDR1 is SGHDT and CDR2 is YYEEEE in the germline V gene. Trimming cost V 0 bases and J 1 base, with 10 bases left between them. CDR3 bases: TGTGCCAGCAGCTTGGCCCGCAGAACGAACACTGAAGCTTTCTTT. It yields the protein CASSLARRTNTEAFF.

This clone came up once. The chain uses TRBV9 and TRBJ2-2; D might be TRBD1 (6 bases). In germline, CDR1 is SGDLS, CDR2 YYNGEE. The CDR3 is 15 residues long. The V and J ends lost 0 bases and 1 base respectively, with 7 bases between them. Written as DNA, the CDR3 is TGTGCCAGCAGCGTAGAGACAGGGAACACCGGGGAGCTGTTTTTT. This sequence encodes CASSVETGNTGELFF.

The rearrangement links TRBV2 to TRBJ1-5; 7 bases match TRBD1. V trimming: 10 bases; J trimming: 5 bases; junction bases outside the gene matches: 11. This CDR3 is built from 14 residues. Germline CDR1 SNHLY, CDR2 FYNNEI. The DNA of the CDR3 is TGTGCCACCACCAGACAGGGTATCGATCAGCCCCAGCATTTT. Amino acid sequence: CATTRQGIDQPQHF.

This rearrangement joins TRBV5-8 to TRBJ2-7, with D possibly matching TRBD1 (6 bases). Deletions cut 0 bases from V and 1 base from J, with 17 bases between. The CDR3 is 17 amino acids. The germline V gene encodes CDR1 SGHTS and CDR2 YDEGEE. This CDR3 reads CASSLETGTYDSYEQYF. CDR3 DNA sequence: TGTGCCAGCAGCTTGGAAACCGGGACATACGATTCCTACGAGCAGTACTTC.

The chain carries TRBV19 and TRBJ2-5, with a weak D call TRBD2 (5 bases). The CDR3 contains 15 residues. Germline assignment: CDR1 LNHDA and CDR2 SQIVND (reference sequence). The V end lost 5 bases, the J end lost 0 bases, and 13 bases lay between the germline ends. The CDR3 coding sequence is TGTGCCAGTAGTCGAAGCGGAGCCTACCAAGAGACCCAGTACTTC. It yields the protein CASSRSGAYQETQYF.

This clone was found a few times. It is unclear where the CDR3 begins or ends on the DNA, so no DNA is shown, and the CDR3 is as TCRdb lists it. The chain combines TRBV19 with TRBJ2-7; the table gives TRBD1 as D, unverified against the DNA. Per the germline V gene, CDR1 is LNHDA and CDR2 is SQIVND (reference sequence). The CDR3 numbers 15 amino acids, ends counted. CDR3 residues: CASSSSGRDRGEQYF.

The CDR3, as DNA: TGTGCAGTCACCGGTGGCAGGGGAACTTTCTTT. Amino acids: CAVTGGRGTFF. J is TRBJ1-1 and V is TRBV27; D is perhaps TRBD1 (6 bases). The CDR3 loop spans 11 amino acids. Germline V gene lookup returns CDR1 MNHEY and CDR2 SMNVEV (reference sequence).

The chain recombines TRBV3-1 (or the pseudogene TRBV3-2) with TRBJ2-1, with TRBD2 matching 7 bases. The ends lost 7 bases at V and 7 bases at J; junction bases unmatched: 13. The CDR3 totals 15 residues. Germline V gives CDR1 LGHDT, CDR2 YNNKEL (reference sequence). CDR3 loop: CASTRGLPQKNEQFF. CDR3 nucleotides: TGTGCCAGCACCCGGGGACTACCTCAGAAGAATGAGCAGTTCTTC.

The chain joins TRBV5-1 to TRBJ1-3, with TRBD1 identical over 8 bases. The CDR3 totals 16 residues. Trimming took 3 bases from V and 0 from J; bases not matched to a gene: 5. The germline V gene has CDR1 SGHRS and CDR2 YFSETQ. CDR3 residues: CASSSGQVVSGNTIYF. In DNA form, the CDR3 reads TGCGCCAGCAGCTCGGGACAGGTTGTCTCTGGAAACACCATATATTTT.

V usage is TRBV7-9 and J usage is TRBJ1-3, with D possibly matching TRBD1 (6 bases). The V end lost 5 bases, the J end lost 0 bases, and 14 bases lay between the germline ends. The CDR3 consists of 16 residues. Germline-derived CDR1 and CDR2 are SEHNR and FQNEAQ (reference sequence). Here the CDR3 DNA reads TGTGCCAGCAGCCTAAGACAGGTCAGCTCTGGAAACACCATATATTTT. Translating gives CASSLRQVSSGNTIYF.

The chain has TRBV30 and TRBJ1-1; D uncertain. V gave up 2 bases and J gave up 4 bases, with 11 bases separating them. This CDR3 is 13 amino acids long. The germline CDR1 and CDR2 sequences are GTSNPN and SVGIG (reference sequence). The CDR3 loop reads CAWSSPVITEAFF. For the CDR3, the DNA is TGTGCCTGGAGTAGCCCGGTCATCACTGAAGCTTTCTTT. Drawing the rest from reference TRBV30 and TRBJ1-1, the complete variable domain is SQTIHQWPATLVQPVGSPLSLECTVEGTSNPNLYWYRQAAGRGLQLLFYSVGIGQISSEVPQNLSASRPQDRQFILSSKKLLLSDSGFYLCAWSSPVITEAFFGQGTRLTVV.

This clone appeared a few times. This chain uses TRBV25-1 with TRBJ1-1; 10 bases are a match to TRBD1. The CDR3 is 14 residues long. From germline, CDR1 is MGHDK and CDR2 SYGVNS. With V trimmed by 1 base and J by 7 bases, 3 bases remained unmatched. CDR3: CASSEWDRGDEAFF. In nucleotides, the CDR3 is TGTGCCAGCAGTGAATGGGACAGGGGTGATGAAGCTTTCTTT. Full variable domain (missing parts from reference TRBV25-1 and TRBJ1-1): EADIYQTPRYLVIGTGKKITLECSQTMGHDKMYWYQQDPGMELHLIHYSYGVNSTEKGDLSSESTVSRIRTEHFPLTLESARPSHTSQYLCASSEWDRGDEAFFGQGTRLTVV.

This chain uses TRBV12-3 or TRBV12-4 with TRBJ1-2, with a weak D call TRBD1 (5 bases). Trimming took 6 bases from V and 3 from J, leaving 5 bases between them. The CDR3 totals 11 residues. This chain's CDR3 is CASSRDYGYTF. The CDR3 DNA sequence: TGTGCCAGCAGCAGGGACTATGGCTACACCTTC.

This clone was counted only a few times. The CDR3 nucleotides are TGTGCCAGCAGAAGAACAGGAGAAGGTTCACCCCTCCACTTT. Amino acid sequence: CASRRTGEGSPLHF. The genes are TRBV6-5 and TRBJ1-6, with D perhaps TRBD1 (5 bases). CDR3 length: 14 amino acids. The germline V gene encodes CDR1 MNHEY and CDR2 SVGAGI. V was cut by 6 bases and J by 9 bases, with 15 bases left in between.

Only a few counts were recorded for this clone. The chain combines TRBV21-1 with TRBJ1-4. TRBV21-1 is an annotated pseudogene. This CDR3 has 13 residues. CDR3 in amino acids: CASSTAGNEKLFF. In DNA, the CDR3 is TGTGCCAGCAGCACCGCGGGAAATGAAAAACTGTTTTTT.

The chain employs TRBV7-3 and TRBJ2-1; the match to TRBD2 covers 11 bases. Losses at the gene ends were 0 bases for V and 6 bases for J; bases not matched to a gene: 7. The germline gives CDR1 SGHTA, CDR2 FQGTGA. This CDR3 region has 17 residues. The DNA for the CDR3 is TGTGCCAGCAGCTTAACGGGGGGGACTAGCGGAAGCAATGAGCAGTTCTTC. Its translation is CASSLTGGTSGSNEQFF.

The chain carries TRBV12-5 and TRBJ2-7; TRBD2 matches at 7 bases. V trimming: 2 bases; J trimming: 5 bases; junction bases outside the gene matches: 6. The CDR3 loop spans 14 amino acids. In germline, CDR1 is LGHNT, CDR2 FRNRAP. Here the CDR3 DNA reads TGTGCTAGTGGTTTGTGGGGGAGGGCCCACGAGCAGTACTTC. It yields the protein CASGLWGRAHEQYF.

The chain links TRBV29-1 to TRBJ1-2; D remains unclear. The germline V and J ends were trimmed by 4 bases and 5 bases, with 17 bases remaining between them. The V gene's germline CDR1 is SQVTM and CDR2 ANQGSEA. The CDR3 consists of 14 residues. The CDR3 region has the DNA TGCAGCGTTGGGGGAGCCCGCGTTGGATATGGCTACACCTTC. Translated, it gives CSVGGARVGYGYTF.

The rearrangement links TRBV7-2 to TRBJ1-1, with 10 bases aligning to TRBD1. The trim removed 6 bases at V and 5 bases at J, leaving 3 bases unmatched. The CDR3 has 13 amino acids. Looked up from germline, CDR1 is SGHTA and CDR2 is FQGNSA. The CDR3 here is CASRDRGETEAFF. The CDR3 nucleotides are TGTGCCAGCAGGGACAGGGGGGAAACTGAAGCTTTCTTT.

This chain joins TRBV19 and TRBJ2-4, with D tentatively TRBD2 (7 bases). V was trimmed by 5 bases and J by 6 bases, leaving 14 bases between them. This CDR3 is built from 14 residues. Germline-derived CDR1 and CDR2 are LNHDA and SQIVND (reference sequence). CDR3: CASSEQGGRNIQYF. The CDR3 DNA reads TGTGCCAGTAGTGAACAGGGAGGGAGAAACATTCAGTACTTC.

The rearrangement joins TRBV18 to TRBJ2-2; 10 bases line up with TRBD2. Trimming took 2 bases from V and 7 from J; bases not matched to a gene: 7. The CDR3 has 16 residues. Per germline, CDR1 KGHSH and CDR2 LQKENI. CDR3 sequence reads: CASSPRLAGANGELFF. The CDR3 nucleotides read TGTGCCAGCTCACCAAGGCTAGCGGGAGCGAACGGGGAGCTGTTTTTT.